The 26 T cell receptor beta chains below were found in one sample sequenced in a study of Ad26.COV2.S vaccination and SARS-CoV-2 variants. TCRdb keeps only in-frame clones here, not all; method: immunoSEQ multiplex PCR. The sample contains about 350,000 clones, 70% to 90% of which appear only once. The treatment denotes: around 19 received Ad26.COV2.S at low or high dose, single or two shots; several received placebo; per-sample allocation not given. On day 63 after the first injection, vaccine and placebo recipients gave samples. The material sequenced was peripheral blood, taken in a trial of Ad26.COV2.S vaccine versus placebo. The source of these receptors is a person aged 18-65 years who received the Ad26.COV2.S COVID-19 vaccine or a placebo.

A note on this clone: Other DNA sequences of this sample code for an identical CDR3. CDR3 residues: CASSHTGGDQPQHF. DNA for the CDR3: TGTGCCAGCAGCCATACAGGGGGCGATCAGCCCCAGCATTTT. The rearrangement links TRBV3-1 (or the pseudogene TRBV3-2) to TRBJ1-5, with 9 nucleotides matching TRBD1. The junction had 2 bases not matched to a gene; V was cut back by 3 bases and J by 5 bases. The germline V gene encodes CDR1 LGHDT and CDR2 YNNKEL (reference sequence). CDR3 length: 14 amino acids.

The rearrangement joins TRBV24-1 to TRBJ2-1; D not resolved. V dropped 1 base and J dropped 1 base, with 16 bases sitting between them. The CDR3 extends over 18 amino acids. The germline V gene encodes CDR1 KGHDR and CDR2 SFDVKD. Written as DNA, the CDR3 is TGTGCCACCAGTGATTTAGAGGCAAGTGAGTGGTCCTACAATGAGCAGTTCTTC. This translates into CATSDLEASEWSYNEQFF.

The chain links TRBV5-6 to TRBJ2-7, with TRBD1 as a possible D gene (5 bases). Looked up from germline, CDR1 is SGHDT and CDR2 is YYEEEE. This CDR3 has 13 residues. Deletions cut 4 bases from V and 5 bases from J, with 13 bases between. For the CDR3, the DNA is TGTGCCAGCAGCCCAGGGCACGGTAACGAGCAGTACTTC. Its protein product is CASSPGHGNEQYF.

This clone was seen just once. The gene calls are TRBV5-1 and TRBJ2-7; no reliable D call. Germline V gene data show CDR1 as SGHRS and CDR2 as YFSETQ. The CDR3 is 17 amino acids. With 4 bases removed from V and 3 bases from J, the gap between germline ends came to 23 bases. CDR3 bases: TGCGCCAGCAGCCGAGGATCGTCCCTCAACCTTAACTACGAGCAGTACTTC. Protein product: CASSRGSSLNLNYEQYF.

The rearrangement joins TRBV6-2 or TRBV6-3 to TRBJ2-7, with TRBD2 identical over 13 bases. The V segment lost 2 bases and the J segment 2 bases; nucleotides outside the gene matches: 6. Germline loops: CDR1 MNHEY, CDR2 SVGEGT. The CDR3 has 17 amino acids. This CDR3 reads CASSYAQGLAGTYEQYF. Here the CDR3 DNA reads TGTGCCAGCAGTTACGCCCAGGGACTAGCGGGAACCTACGAGCAGTACTTC.

This rearrangement joins TRBV7-2 to TRBJ2-6; no reliable D call. Germline V gene data show CDR1 as SGHTA and CDR2 as FQGNSA. The V end was cut by 1 base, the J end by 4 bases, with 8 bases between. CDR3 size: 15 residues. CDR3: CASSLGLPGANVLTF. The DNA of the CDR3 is TGTGCCAGCAGCTTAGGGCTTCCAGGGGCCAACGTCCTGACTTTC.

The chain uses TRBV3-1 (or the pseudogene TRBV3-2) and TRBJ2-5; 10 positions agree with TRBD2. Trimming took 4 bases from V and 2 from J; bases not matched to a gene: 1. The CDR3 runs to 14 residues. In germline, CDR1 is LGHDT, CDR2 YNNKEL (reference sequence). This CDR3 reads CASSLSGGQETQYF. For the CDR3, the DNA is TGTGCCAGCAGCCTTAGCGGGGGGCAAGAGACCCAGTACTTC.

This clone was counted only a few times. The genes are TRBV4-3 and TRBJ2-1; possibly TRBD1 for D (6 bases). The CDR3 covers 11 residues. Germline CDR1 LGHNA, CDR2 YSLEER. Trimming pared 4 bases from V and 13 bases from J, leaving 11 bases between. The DNA of the CDR3 is TGCGCCAGCAGCCTGGGGACACACCAGTTCTTC. Translation: CASSLGTHQFF.

The J gene is TRBJ1-1, the V gene TRBV27; D might be TRBD1 (5 bases). With 3 bases removed from V and 0 bases from J, the gap between germline ends came to 8 bases. The CDR3 spans 14 residues. Germline V gives CDR1 MNHEY, CDR2 SMNVEV (reference sequence). As DNA, the CDR3 is TGTGCCAGCAGTTTTAGGGGCATGAACACTGAAGCTTTCTTT. Encoded protein: CASSFRGMNTEAFF.

The V call is TRBV4-3, the J call TRBJ1-1, with D unresolved. V was shortened by 5 bases and J by 5 bases, with 9 bases between the two germline ends. Looked up from germline, CDR1 is LGHNA and CDR2 is YSLEER. The CDR3 is made up of 12 amino acids. DNA of the CDR3: TGCGCCAGCAGCGTCGGGAGAACTGAAGCTTTCTTT. Protein sequence: CASSVGRTEAFF.

The rearrangement links TRBV7-9 to TRBJ1-4; D not certain. The CDR3 extends over 15 amino acids. The germline gives CDR1 SEHNR, CDR2 FQNEAQ (reference sequence). Trimming left V 4 bases short and J 4 bases short, with 13 bases between. The DNA of the CDR3 is TGTGCCAGCAGCTCAGAGGGAATTGGTAATGAAAAACTGTTTTTT. It translates to CASSSEGIGNEKLFF.

This chain connects TRBV7-2 to TRBJ2-3, with D uncertain. Germline CDR1 and CDR2: SGHTA and FQGNSA. This CDR3 region has 13 residues. V gave up 5 bases and J gave up 1 base, with 7 bases separating them. The CDR3 nucleotides read TGTGCCAGCAGCGCCCGGGGCACAGATACGCAGTATTTT. Translation gives CASSARGTDTQYF.

The V gene is TRBV5-6, the J gene TRBJ1-1; D is unclear. This CDR3 contains 16 residues. V was trimmed by 0 bases and J by 2 bases, leaving 14 bases between them. CDR1 and CDR2 from the germline V gene are SGHDT and YYEEEE. CDR3 loop: CASSLGAGRYNTEAFF. The CDR3 nucleotides are TGTGCCAGCAGCTTGGGGGCAGGCAGGTACAACACTGAAGCTTTCTTT.

This clone came up once. CDR3 nucleotide sequence: TGTGCCAGCAGTCCTCCTAGCGGCTCCTCTAAGGGGACCCAGTACTTC. It yields the protein CASSPPSGSSKGTQYF. V usage is TRBV28 and J usage is TRBJ2-5; 7 nucleotides agree with TRBD2. The CDR3 length is 16 residues. Per the germline V gene, CDR1 is MDHEN and CDR2 is SYDVKM. V trimming: 5 bases; J trimming: 7 bases; junction bases outside the gene matches: 16.

This chain links TRBV28 with TRBJ1-1; D not resolved. Germline values: CDR1 MDHEN, CDR2 SYDVKM. V was cut by 6 bases and J by 1 base, with 15 bases left in between. CDR3 length: 15 amino acids. The CDR3 sequence: CASSSPGSQNTEAFF. DNA for the CDR3: TGTGCCAGCAGCTCCCCCGGGTCCCAGAACACTGAAGCTTTCTTT.

The V call is TRBV6-5, the J call TRBJ2-6; either TRBD1 or TRBD2 may fit D (5 bases each). Germline CDR1 is MNHEY and CDR2 is SVGAGI. This CDR3 region has 14 residues. Trimming removed 8 bases from V and 2 bases from J, with 10 bases in between. The CDR3 nucleotides read TGTGCCAGCGGAGAGGGGCCTGGGGCCAACGTCCTGACTTTC. Amino acid sequence: CASGEGPGANVLTF.

This clone was seen once. The chain couples TRBV19 to TRBJ2-5; D possibly corresponds to TRBD1 (5 bases). From germline, CDR1 is LNHDA and CDR2 SQIVND (reference sequence). This CDR3 region has 13 residues. Trimming pared 3 bases from V and 0 bases from J, leaving 5 bases between. The CDR3 here is CASSIRDQETQYF. The CDR3 nucleotides are TGTGCCAGTAGTATCAGGGACCAAGAGACCCAGTACTTC. The variable domain in full, completed from reference TRBV19 and TRBJ2-5, reads DGGITQSPKYLFRKEGQNVTLSCEQNLNHDAMYWYRQDPGQGLRLIYYSQIVNDFQKGDIAEGYSVSREKKESFPLTVTSAQKNPTAFYLCASSIRDQETQYFGPGTRLLVL.

The chain uses TRBV28 and TRBJ1-2; D remains unclear. The CDR3 sequence is 13 residues long. V lost 5 bases and J 0 bases, leaving 7 bases between the germline ends. Germline V gene lookup returns CDR1 MDHEN and CDR2 SYDVKM. Here the CDR3 DNA reads TGTGCCAGCAGTCCTCCAACTAACTATGGCTACACCTTC. The encoded protein is CASSPPTNYGYTF.

The rearrangement uses TRBV2 and TRBJ1-5, with D perhaps TRBD1 (5 bases). The length of the CDR3 is 15 residues. Deletions cut 1 base from V and 5 bases from J, with 12 bases between. Germline V gene lookup returns CDR1 SNHLY and CDR2 FYNNEI. The CDR3, as DNA: TGTGCCAGCAGTGAAGATCTAGGGGAGGATCAGCCCCAGCATTTT. Its translation: CASSEDLGEDQPQHF.

V is TRBV28 and J is TRBJ1-6; no clear D gene. The V and J ends lost 6 bases and 0 bases respectively, with 9 bases between them. This CDR3 contains 15 residues. Germline V CDR1 and CDR2: MDHEN, SYDVKM. The CDR3 sequence is CASRTSLSYNSPLHF. The CDR3 coding sequence is TGTGCCAGCAGAACATCCCTCTCCTATAATTCACCCCTCCACTTT.

The CDR3 coding sequence is TGTGCCAGCAGCTTAGTTAAATCGGGTACTGGGGCCAACGTCCTGACTTTC. Amino acid sequence: CASSLVKSGTGANVLTF. This chain joins TRBV11-2 and TRBJ2-6; D is unclear. There are 17 residues in the CDR3. In germline, CDR1 is SGHAT, CDR2 FQNNGV. Trimming pared 1 base from V and 2 bases from J, leaving 12 bases between.

The genes are TRBV2 and TRBJ1-1; D gene uncertain. Germline V gives CDR1 SNHLY, CDR2 FYNNEI. V lost 0 bases and J 10 bases, leaving 6 bases between the germline ends. The CDR3 is 11 amino acids. The DNA of the CDR3 is TGTGCCAGCAGTGAAGCGGGGAGAGCTTTCTTT. It specifies CASSEAGRAFF.

This rearrangement joins TRBV9 to TRBJ2-1, with D possibly being TRBD1 or TRBD2 (6 bases each). The germline V gene has CDR1 SGDLS and CDR2 YYNGEE. V shed 0 bases and J shed 7 bases, with 17 bases lying between them. The CDR3 covers 16 residues. In DNA, the CDR3 is TGTGCCAGCAGCGTAGGGCGAGGGGGGACGGGAAATGAGCAGTTCTTC. Its protein product is CASSVGRGGTGNEQFF.

This clone showed up just once. This chain joins TRBV5-1 and TRBJ2-3; D gene unclear. The CDR3 is 15 amino acids. From germline, CDR1 is SGHRS and CDR2 YFSETQ. V was cut by 4 bases and J by 0 bases, with 12 bases left in between. The CDR3 reads CASSQQTASTDTQYF. CDR3 sequence (DNA): TGCGCCAGCAGCCAACAAACAGCTAGCACAGATACGCAGTATTTT.

The rearrangement joins TRBV11-3 to TRBJ1-4; possibly TRBD1 for D (5 bases). CDR1 is SGHNT, CDR2 YENEEA, per germline. V dropped 4 bases and J dropped 7 bases, with 13 bases sitting between them. CDR3 length equals 14 residues. The CDR3 DNA reads as TGTGCCAGCAGCTATGGCGCAGGGAGTGAAAAACTGTTTTTT. Translating it yields CASSYGAGSEKLFF.

Worth noting for this clone: Other DNA sequences within the sample encode an identical CDR3. The V call is TRBV27, the J call TRBJ2-7; 10 nucleotides line up with TRBD1. The CDR3 length is 14 residues. V trimming: 5 bases; J trimming: 4 bases; junction bases outside the gene matches: 5. CDR1 MNHEY and CDR2 SMNVEV come from the germline V gene (reference sequence). This CDR3 is CASSLDRGPYEQYF. The CDR3 region has the DNA TGTGCCAGCAGTCTCGACAGGGGGCCTTACGAGCAGTACTTC.